Many counts were recorded for the clone carrying this T cell receptor beta chain. Time point meaning: sample taken at primary tumor resection. The data belong to a study of spatial heterogeneity in lung cancer. This CDR3 has 14 residues. TCRdb used MiXCR to reprocess the 5' RACE reads, holding one entry per CDR3 protein. The top ten clones hold about 7% of a sample with 20,000 to 25,000 distinct CDR3 sequences, around 4.3% of them seen once. The chain carries TRBV21-1 and TRBJ2-7; the D segment call TRBD1 is taken from the table without a DNA check. TRBV21-1 is given as a pseudogene. The clonotype was recovered from a male donor with early-stage non-small cell lung cancer. Sequencing was performed on PBMCs, taken at surgery. This CDR3 reads CASSPRDRPSEQYF. The CDR3 bases are TGTGCCAGCAGCCCCCGGGACCGGCCCTCCGAGCAGTACTTC.